A single sample is the source of the 12 T cell receptor beta chains below, sequenced in a study of blood T cell repertoires in COVID-19. Sequencing was performed with immunoSEQ multiplex PCR; in TCRdb, only in-frame clones are kept and a portion is missing. The table lists roughly 500,000 clones, approximately 86% of them singletons. The sequenced sample consisted of PBMCs or T cells enriched from blood (not recorded which). Receptors originate from a woman in her sixties or seventies who had recovered from COVID-19.

This sequence joins TRBV7-8 and TRBJ1-5, with a possible D match to TRBD1 (6 bases). The CDR3 is made up of 15 amino acids. CDR1 and CDR2 (germline): SGHVS, FQNEAQ. Trimming took 3 bases from V and 3 from J, leaving 12 bases between them. DNA for the CDR3: TGTGCCAGCAGCTTTCAGGCAGGGGCCAATCAGCCCCAGCATTTT. The encoded protein is CASSFQAGANQPQHF.

CDR3 loop: CASTRDRGPQRDQPQHF. CDR3 in DNA: TGTGCCAGCACCCGGGACAGGGGGCCCCAGCGGGATCAGCCCCAGCATTTT. This rearrangement joins TRBV2 to TRBJ1-5; the match to TRBD1 covers 12 bases. V shed 7 bases, J shed 5 bases, and the junction held 12 bases outside the gene matches. CDR1 is SNHLY and CDR2 is FYNNEI in the germline V gene. The CDR3 extends over 17 amino acids.

V gene TRBV18 combines with J gene TRBJ1-5, with 9 bases lining up with TRBD1. Germline V gene lookup returns CDR1 KGHSH and CDR2 LQKENI. Trimming cost V 4 bases and J 4 bases; bases outside gene matches: 2. This CDR3 has 14 residues. CDR3 nucleotides: TGTGCCAGCTCACAGGGGACAGGGAATCAGCCCCAGCATTTT. Its translation is CASSQGTGNQPQHF. Combining the CDR3 with reference TRBV18 and TRBJ1-5 gives the whole variable domain NAGVMQNPRHLVRRRGQEARLRCSPMKGHSHVYWYRQLPEEGLKFMVYLQKENIIDESGMPKERFSAEFPKEGPSILRIQQVVRGDSAAYFCASSQGTGNQPQHFGDGTRLSIL.

This clone turned up a few times. The chain recombines TRBV2 with TRBJ1-6; TRBD1 agrees at 7 bases. The V segment lost 6 bases and the J segment 8 bases; nucleotides outside the gene matches: 4. CDR3 length: 13 amino acids. The germline CDR1 and CDR2 sequences are SNHLY and FYNNEI. The CDR3 bases are TGTGCCAGCAGGGAGGGGGCATATTCACCCCTCCACTTT. The encoded protein is CASREGAYSPLHF.

The CDR3 nucleotides are TGCGCCAGCAGTCCGGAGGGTAATCAGCCCCAGCATTTT. Its translation: CASSPEGNQPQHF. The rearrangement joins TRBV5-1 to TRBJ1-5, with no clear D. V lost 5 bases, J lost 4 bases, and 10 bases lay in between. The CDR3 is 13 amino acids. The V gene's germline CDR1 is SGHRS and CDR2 YFSETQ.

This chain uses TRBV9 with TRBJ1-4; D possibly corresponds to TRBD1 (5 bases). This CDR3 region has 14 residues. Germline V gene sequence: CDR1 SGDLS, CDR2 YYNGEE. V was shortened by 4 bases and J by 8 bases, with 15 bases between the two germline ends. The CDR3 DNA reads as TGTGCCAGCAGCCCCCGGGGGAAGGGGGAAAAACTGTTTTTT. It codes for CASSPRGKGEKLFF.

The chain has TRBV6-5 and TRBJ2-2; tentatively, D is TRBD2 (5 bases). CDR3 length equals 15 residues. The germline V gene has CDR1 MNHEY and CDR2 SVGAGI. The V end lost 0 bases, the J end lost 7 bases, and 12 bases lay between the germline ends. The CDR3: CASSYSRLAGGELFF. DNA of the CDR3: TGTGCCAGCAGTTACTCGAGACTGGCGGGCGGGGAGCTGTTTTTT.

Only a few counts were recorded for this clone. The genes are TRBV6-1 and TRBJ1-4; 8 positions match TRBD1. This CDR3 has 15 amino acids. Germline values: CDR1 MNHNS, CDR2 SASEGT. The V gene end was trimmed by 3 bases and the J gene end by 8 bases; junction bases not matched to a gene: 8. The CDR3 DNA reads TGTGCCAGCAGTGACACAGGGGGTGGGGTGGAAAAACTGTTTTTT. It yields the protein CASSDTGGGVEKLFF.

The chain carries TRBV19 and TRBJ1-5, with 7 bases lining up with TRBD1. V was pared by 5 bases and J by 1 base, with 8 bases of the junction left unmatched. The CDR3 spans 16 residues. CDR1 LNHDA and CDR2 SQIVND come from the germline V gene (reference sequence). As DNA, the CDR3 is TGTGCCAGTAGTCTCAGACAGGGACAAAGCAATCAGCCCCAGCATTTT. Translating gives CASSLRQGQSNQPQHF.

The chain joins TRBV2 to TRBJ1-6; perhaps TRBD1 as D (5 bases). V lost 6 bases and J lost 5, with 8 bases in between. Germline values: CDR1 SNHLY, CDR2 FYNNEI. The CDR3 has 13 amino acids. CDR3 amino acids: CASSQTDNSPLHF. The CDR3 DNA reads as TGTGCCAGCAGCCAGACAGATAATTCACCCCTCCACTTT.

CDR3 residues: CASSLWATVEAFF. CDR3 sequence (DNA): TGTGCCAGCAGCTTGTGGGCGACCGTAGAAGCTTTCTTT. V usage is TRBV5-6 and J usage is TRBJ1-1, with D hard to call. Looked up from germline, CDR1 is SGHDT and CDR2 is YYEEEE. V was shortened by 1 base and J by 8 bases, with 12 bases between the two germline ends. The CDR3 totals 13 residues.

The V and J genes are TRBV9 and TRBJ2-2, with 8 bases identical to TRBD2. Per the germline V gene, CDR1 is SGDLS and CDR2 is YYNGEE. The junction had 8 bases not matched to a gene; V was cut back by 5 bases and J by 5 bases. The CDR3 length is 15 residues. The CDR3 here is CASSFRGGLTGELFF. CDR3 bases: TGTGCCAGCAGTTTCCGGGGGGGCCTAACCGGGGAGCTGTTTTTT.